This is a list of T cell receptor beta chains from one sample in a study of blood T cell repertoires in COVID-19. The assay was immunoSEQ multiplex PCR, and TCRdb's table has in-frame clones only and misses some. The sample lists 250,000 or so clones, 70% to 90% occurring once. The sequencing sample was made of PBMCs or T cells enriched from blood (not recorded which). These receptors were taken from a woman aged 45-65 years who had recovered from COVID-19. Each CDR3 is given with its conserved first and last residue. A D gene is named only where the DNA matches it firmly. For some rows the clone size is stated as once, few or many, or as a class when expanded; others skip it.

j_gene	v_gene	d_gene	abundance	CDR3aa	CDR3nt
TRBJ2-7	TRBV6-5	TRBD1	-	CASRRDRAYEQYF	TGTGCCAGCAGAAGGGACAGGGCCTACGAGCAGTACTTC
TRBJ2-1	TRBV6-5	-	-	CASRPGVSYNEQFF	TGTGCCAGCAGACCAGGGGTCTCCTACAATGAGCAGTTCTTC
TRBJ1-2	TRBV18	-	-	CASSPSSNRAYGYTF	TGTGCCAGCTCACCTAGTTCAAACAGGGCCTATGGCTACACCTTC
TRBJ2-5	TRBV7-9	TRBD2	-	CASSIQWGSGRQKTQYF	TGTGCCAGCAGCATCCAATGGGGTAGCGGGAGGCAAAAGACCCAGTACTTC
TRBJ1-5	TRBV9	-	few	CASSVGGGAQQPQHF	TGTGCCAGCAGCGTAGGTGGGGGCGCGCAACAGCCCCAGCATTTT
TRBJ2-1	TRBV3-1/TRBV3-2	-	-	CASSQERNEQFF	TGTGCCAGCAGCCAAGAGCGCAATGAGCAGTTCTTC
TRBJ2-7	TRBV4-2	-	-	CASSQDEASGTYEQYF	TGTGCCAGCAGCCAAGATGAGGCCAGTGGAACCTACGAGCAGTACTTC
TRBJ1-6	TRBV2	-	-	CASSPAGGDSPLHF	TGTGCCAGCAGTCCTGCGGGGGGGGACTCACCCCTCCACTTT
TRBJ2-3	TRBV9	TRBD1	-	CASSPRTGPEDTQYF	TGTGCCAGCAGCCCTCGGACAGGGCCCGAAGATACGCAGTATTTT
TRBJ1-1	TRBV30	TRBD1	-	CAWSLQGEAFF	TGTGCCTGGAGTCTACAGGGGGAAGCTTTCTTT
TRBJ1-6	TRBV4-1	TRBD1	-	CASSHHRDRALHF	TGCGCCAGCAGCCATCACCGGGACAGGGCCCTCCACTTT
TRBJ2-7	TRBV30	-	-	CAWSVHYEQYF	TGTGCCTGGAGTGTACACTACGAGCAGTACTTC
TRBJ1-1	TRBV7-2	-	-	CASSFRTLARGGAYTEAFF	TGTGCCAGCAGCTTTAGGACACTCGCTCGGGGGGGGGCTTACACTGAAGCTTTCTTT
TRBJ2-5	TRBV6-2/TRBV6-3	TRBD2	few	CASSFHTSGRARETQYF	TGTGCCAGCAGTTTCCACACTAGCGGGAGGGCCCGGGAGACCCAGTACTTC
TRBJ2-2	TRBV9	-	-	CASSGTPNTGELFF	TGTGCCAGCAGCGGGACTCCGAACACCGGGGAGCTGTTTTTT
TRBJ1-6	TRBV11-2	TRBD1	-	CASSSQGGQRNSPLHF	TGTGCCAGCAGCTCACAGGGGGGACAGAGAAATTCACCCCTCCACTTT
TRBJ2-5	TRBV6-5	TRBD2	once	CASSYYGGRQETQYF	TGTGCCAGCAGTTATTATGGCGGGAGACAAGAGACCCAGTACTTC
TRBJ2-3	TRBV29-1	TRBD2	-	CSAKKLAGGPADVADTQYF	TGCAGCGCAAAGAAACTAGCGGGAGGGCCTGCTGATGTTGCAGATACGCAGTATTTT
TRBJ1-5	TRBV19	TRBD1	few	CASCRDRYQPQHF	TGTGCCAGTTGCCGGGACAGATATCAGCCCCAGCATTTT
TRBJ2-1	TRBV2	TRBD2	-	CASSDVLAGVGEQFF	TGTGCCAGCAGTGATGTTCTAGCGGGAGTTGGTGAGCAGTTCTTC
TRBJ1-2	TRBV24-1	-	-	CATSAKGDGYTF	TGTGCCACCAGTGCTAAAGGGGATGGCTACACCTTC
TRBJ2-1	TRBV7-2	TRBD1	-	CASSSTTQGNEQFF	TGTGCCAGCAGCTCGACGACACAGGGGAATGAGCAGTTCTTC
TRBJ1-6	TRBV25-1	-	once	CASTSPLHF	TGTGCCAGCACATCACCCCTCCACTTT
TRBJ2-1	TRBV3-1/TRBV3-2	TRBD2	-	CASSRLAGYNEQFF	TGTGCCAGCAGCCGTCTAGCGGGGTACAATGAGCAGTTCTTC
TRBJ2-7	TRBV3-1/TRBV3-2	TRBD2	-	CASSPLAGGPVEQYF	TGTGCCAGCAGCCCCCTAGCGGGAGGGCCAGTGGAGCAGTACTTC
TRBJ1-2	TRBV3-1/TRBV3-2	-	-	CASSLRSNYGYTF	TGTGCCAGCAGCCTGAGGTCTAACTATGGCTACACCTTC
TRBJ2-7	TRBV27	TRBD2	-	CASSLQTIAGVSEQYF	TGTGCCAGCAGTCTACAGACAATAGCGGGAGTATCAGAGCAGTACTTC
TRBJ1-1	TRBV3-1/TRBV3-2	TRBD1	few	CASSHNRGNTEAFF	TGTGCCAGCAGCCATAACAGGGGAAACACTGAAGCTTTCTTT
TRBJ2-1	TRBV18	TRBD2	-	CASSPRLAGGNYNEQFF	TGTGCCAGCTCACCTCGACTAGCGGGAGGAAACTACAATGAGCAGTTCTTC
TRBJ2-2	TRBV7-9	-	-	CASSFLRENTGELFF	TGTGCCAGCAGCTTTCTAAGAGAGAACACCGGGGAGCTGTTTTTT
TRBJ1-6	TRBV15	-	-	CATSSLNNSPLHF	TGTGCCACCAGCAGTCTAAACAATTCACCCCTCCACTTT
TRBJ2-3	TRBV4-1	TRBD2	-	CASSPLGREVLEIATDTQYF	TGCGCCAGCAGCCCGCTGGGACGGGAGGTTTTGGAAATTGCGACAGATACGCAGTATTTT
TRBJ2-7	TRBV28	TRBD1	once	CASPGQEANEQYF	TGTGCCAGCCCCGGACAGGAGGCCAACGAGCAGTACTTC
TRBJ2-3	TRBV24-1	TRBD2	-	CATSGAAGADTQYF	TGTGCCACCAGTGGGGCAGCGGGAGCAGATACGCAGTATTTT
TRBJ1-6	TRBV28	TRBD1	-	CASLRQGSYNSPLHF	TGTGCCAGCCTAAGACAGGGATCCTATAATTCACCCCTCCACTTT
TRBJ2-2	TRBV2	TRBD2	-	CASRQLAGRSTGELFF	TGTGCCAGCAGGCAACTAGCGGGACGTAGCACCGGGGAGCTGTTTTTT
TRBJ2-1	TRBV6-5	-	-	CASVAVNLYNEQFF	TGTGCCAGCGTAGCGGTGAACCTCTACAATGAGCAGTTCTTC
TRBJ2-7	TRBV28	TRBD1	-	CASRPGQGVGEQYF	TGTGCCAGCAGGCCGGGACAGGGGGTTGGCGAGCAGTACTTC
TRBJ2-7	TRBV7-6	-	-	CASRLGPVYEQYF	TGTGCCAGCAGGCTTGGTCCGGTCTACGAGCAGTACTTC
TRBJ2-1	TRBV3-1/TRBV3-2	-	-	CASSQESYEQFF	TGTGCCAGCAGCCAGGAGAGTTATGAGCAGTTCTTC
TRBJ2-1	TRBV5-6	TRBD2	-	CASSIAGRSSYNEQFF	TGTGCCAGCAGCATCGCCGGGAGGAGCTCCTACAATGAGCAGTTCTTC
TRBJ2-7	TRBV5-1	-	-	CASSPSGLAYEQYF	TGCGCCAGCAGCCCCAGCGGGTTAGCCTACGAGCAGTACTTC
TRBJ2-2	TRBV4-1	-	-	CASSLSLGRAATGELFF	TGCGCCAGCAGCCTAAGCCTGGGCAGGGCCGCCACCGGGGAGCTGTTTTTT
TRBJ1-5	TRBV6-1	-	-	CASSEFTANQPQHF	TGTGCCAGCAGTGAATTTACAGCCAATCAGCCCCAGCATTTT
TRBJ2-7	TRBV10-3	-	-	CAISEGGSYEQYF	TGTGCCATCAGTGAGGGGGGCTCCTACGAGCAATACTTC
TRBJ1-6	TRBV24-1	-	-	CATSTGTRNSPLHF	TGTGCCACCAGCACCGGGACAAGAAATTCACCCCTCCACTTT
TRBJ1-5	TRBV19	TRBD1	-	CASSPGQGGIYNQPQHF	TGTGCCAGTAGTCCGGGACAGGGTGGTATATACAATCAGCCCCAGCATTTT
TRBJ2-6	TRBV30	TRBD1	-	CAWTGGALGANVLTF	TGTGCCTGGACAGGGGGCGCACTTGGGGCCAACGTCCTGACTTTC
TRBJ2-5	TRBV7-3	TRBD2	-	CASSPGTSGRAGETQYF	TGTGCCAGCAGCCCTGGGACTAGCGGGAGGGCGGGAGAGACCCAGTACTTC
TRBJ1-1	TRBV19	TRBD1	-	CASSVTGLPRDTEAFF	TGTGCCAGTAGTGTGACAGGGCTACCAAGGGACACTGAAGCTTTCTTT
TRBJ2-7	TRBV19	-	once	CASSPHISSYEQYF	TGTGCCAGTAGTCCGCATATCAGCTCCTACGAGCAGTACTTC
TRBJ2-5	TRBV9	-	-	CASSVGGIPGRREPRETQYF	TGTGCCAGCAGCGTAGGCGGAATCCCTGGTCGTCGGGAGCCGAGGGAGACCCAGTACTTC
TRBJ2-1	TRBV24-1	-	-	CATSRGGDYNEQFF	TGTGCCACCAGCAGGGGAGGGGATTACAATGAGCAGTTCTTC
TRBJ1-1	TRBV10-1	-	-	CASSEAGGNTEAFF	TGCGCCAGCAGTGAGGCGGGGGGCAACACTGAAGCTTTCTTT
TRBJ2-3	TRBV27	TRBD1	-	CASKTGGGRILDTQYF	TGTGCCAGTAAAACAGGGGGTGGGAGGATATTAGATACGCAGTATTTT
TRBJ2-1	TRBV2	TRBD2	-	CASTSKGGLAEFF	TGTGCCAGCACGTCAAAGGGGGGACTAGCGGAATTCTTC
TRBJ1-1	TRBV5-1	-	-	CASSLVVGGWNTEAFF	TGCGCCAGCAGCTTGGTGGTCGGGGGGTGGAACACTGAAGCTTTCTTT
TRBJ1-3	TRBV10-3	-	-	CAISETGSSGNTIYF	TGTGCCATCAGTGAGACAGGGTCCTCTGGAAACACCATATATTTT
TRBJ1-1	TRBV2	-	-	CASRDMTGLNTEAFF	TGTGCCAGCAGGGATATGACAGGATTGAACACTGAAGCTTTCTTT